One and the same sample provided the 8 T cell receptor beta chains below, sequenced in a study of CD8 T cells in Susac syndrome. It was with random hexamers that roughly 0.45 to 1 ug RNA was reverse transcribed. MiXCR, applied by TCRdb to the immunoSEQ multiplex PCR reads, yields one record per CDR3 protein. The sample has roughly 89,000 distinct CDR3 sequences; 95% to 96% are singletons. The sample consisted of CD8+ T cells from PBMCs. The receptors shown here come from a human donor with Susac syndrome.

The rearrangement uses TRBV6-6 and TRBJ1-4; D might be TRBD1 (6 bases). This CDR3 is 15 amino acids long. Germline CDR1 reads MNHNY; CDR2 reads SVGAGI (reference sequence). Between the trimmed V and J ends, which lost 3 bases and 6 bases, there was a span of 14 bases. The CDR3 DNA sequence: TGTGCCAGCAGTTATGGGGGGCTGGGGGATGAAAAACTGTTTTTT. Its protein product is CASSYGGLGDEKLFF.

V is TRBV6-6 and J is TRBJ2-3; 7 positions match TRBD2. The CDR3 covers 15 residues. With V trimmed by 2 bases and J by 2 bases, 4 bases remained unmatched. Germline V gene lookup returns CDR1 MNHNY and CDR2 SVGAGI (reference sequence). Written as DNA, the CDR3 is TGTGCCAGCAGTTACGAGCGGGGCACCACAGATACGCAGTATTTT. This sequence encodes CASSYERGTTDTQYF.

This clonotype was counted a single time. The chain joins TRBV5-1 to TRBJ1-1; D ambiguous. The CDR3 consists of 13 residues. V was clipped by 1 base and J by 0 bases, with 4 bases between them. The germline V gene has CDR1 SGHRS and CDR2 YFSETQ. The CDR3 coding sequence is TGCGCCAGCAGCTTGCCGTTGAACACTGAAGCTTTCTTT. Translation gives CASSLPLNTEAFF.

The chain combines TRBV30 with TRBJ1-2, with D possibly TRBD1 on 5 matching bases. The CDR3 extends over 15 amino acids. V was pared by 4 bases and J by 4 bases, with 19 bases between. Germline V gene lookup returns CDR1 GTSNPN and CDR2 SVGIG (reference sequence). CDR3 loop: CAWKLPGIRSYGYTF. CDR3 bases: TGTGCCTGGAAACTTCCAGGGATTCGTAGCTATGGCTACACCTTC.

This chain uses TRBV29-1 with TRBJ1-2; D not resolved. The CDR3 is made up of 15 amino acids. The germline V and J ends were trimmed by 2 bases and 0 bases, with 13 bases remaining between them. CDR1 and CDR2 (germline): SQVTM, ANQGSEA. CDR3: CSVEYPVTANYGYTF. The CDR3, as DNA: TGCAGCGTTGAATATCCGGTCACAGCTAACTATGGCTACACCTTC.

The CDR3 bases are TGTGCCAGCAGCCCGACAGGGGTAAACGAAAAACTGTTTTTT. Protein sequence: CASSPTGVNEKLFF. The V gene is TRBV9, the J gene TRBJ1-4; 8 bases are a match to TRBD1. This CDR3 is built from 14 residues. Germline values: CDR1 SGDLS, CDR2 YYNGEE. V shed 4 bases, J shed 8 bases, and the junction held 7 bases outside the gene matches.

V gene TRBV20-1 combines with J gene TRBJ2-3; tentatively, D is TRBD1 (5 bases). With 5 bases removed from V and 1 base from J, the gap between germline ends came to 16 bases. The germline CDR1 and CDR2 sequences are DFQATT and SNEGSKA (reference sequence). The CDR3 runs to 15 residues. This CDR3 reads CSAFTAVGGTDTQYF. DNA of the CDR3: TGCAGTGCTTTTACCGCGGTAGGGGGCACAGATACGCAGTATTTT.

Here the CDR3 DNA reads TGTGCCACCAGTGACGAGACTAGCGGTAATGAGCAGTTCTTC. This sequence encodes CATSDETSGNEQFF. The V and J genes are TRBV24-1 and TRBJ2-1, with 9 bases lining up with TRBD2. The V gene end was trimmed by 4 bases and the J gene end by 7 bases; junction bases not matched to a gene: 4. The CDR3 totals 14 residues. The germline gives CDR1 KGHDR, CDR2 SFDVKD.